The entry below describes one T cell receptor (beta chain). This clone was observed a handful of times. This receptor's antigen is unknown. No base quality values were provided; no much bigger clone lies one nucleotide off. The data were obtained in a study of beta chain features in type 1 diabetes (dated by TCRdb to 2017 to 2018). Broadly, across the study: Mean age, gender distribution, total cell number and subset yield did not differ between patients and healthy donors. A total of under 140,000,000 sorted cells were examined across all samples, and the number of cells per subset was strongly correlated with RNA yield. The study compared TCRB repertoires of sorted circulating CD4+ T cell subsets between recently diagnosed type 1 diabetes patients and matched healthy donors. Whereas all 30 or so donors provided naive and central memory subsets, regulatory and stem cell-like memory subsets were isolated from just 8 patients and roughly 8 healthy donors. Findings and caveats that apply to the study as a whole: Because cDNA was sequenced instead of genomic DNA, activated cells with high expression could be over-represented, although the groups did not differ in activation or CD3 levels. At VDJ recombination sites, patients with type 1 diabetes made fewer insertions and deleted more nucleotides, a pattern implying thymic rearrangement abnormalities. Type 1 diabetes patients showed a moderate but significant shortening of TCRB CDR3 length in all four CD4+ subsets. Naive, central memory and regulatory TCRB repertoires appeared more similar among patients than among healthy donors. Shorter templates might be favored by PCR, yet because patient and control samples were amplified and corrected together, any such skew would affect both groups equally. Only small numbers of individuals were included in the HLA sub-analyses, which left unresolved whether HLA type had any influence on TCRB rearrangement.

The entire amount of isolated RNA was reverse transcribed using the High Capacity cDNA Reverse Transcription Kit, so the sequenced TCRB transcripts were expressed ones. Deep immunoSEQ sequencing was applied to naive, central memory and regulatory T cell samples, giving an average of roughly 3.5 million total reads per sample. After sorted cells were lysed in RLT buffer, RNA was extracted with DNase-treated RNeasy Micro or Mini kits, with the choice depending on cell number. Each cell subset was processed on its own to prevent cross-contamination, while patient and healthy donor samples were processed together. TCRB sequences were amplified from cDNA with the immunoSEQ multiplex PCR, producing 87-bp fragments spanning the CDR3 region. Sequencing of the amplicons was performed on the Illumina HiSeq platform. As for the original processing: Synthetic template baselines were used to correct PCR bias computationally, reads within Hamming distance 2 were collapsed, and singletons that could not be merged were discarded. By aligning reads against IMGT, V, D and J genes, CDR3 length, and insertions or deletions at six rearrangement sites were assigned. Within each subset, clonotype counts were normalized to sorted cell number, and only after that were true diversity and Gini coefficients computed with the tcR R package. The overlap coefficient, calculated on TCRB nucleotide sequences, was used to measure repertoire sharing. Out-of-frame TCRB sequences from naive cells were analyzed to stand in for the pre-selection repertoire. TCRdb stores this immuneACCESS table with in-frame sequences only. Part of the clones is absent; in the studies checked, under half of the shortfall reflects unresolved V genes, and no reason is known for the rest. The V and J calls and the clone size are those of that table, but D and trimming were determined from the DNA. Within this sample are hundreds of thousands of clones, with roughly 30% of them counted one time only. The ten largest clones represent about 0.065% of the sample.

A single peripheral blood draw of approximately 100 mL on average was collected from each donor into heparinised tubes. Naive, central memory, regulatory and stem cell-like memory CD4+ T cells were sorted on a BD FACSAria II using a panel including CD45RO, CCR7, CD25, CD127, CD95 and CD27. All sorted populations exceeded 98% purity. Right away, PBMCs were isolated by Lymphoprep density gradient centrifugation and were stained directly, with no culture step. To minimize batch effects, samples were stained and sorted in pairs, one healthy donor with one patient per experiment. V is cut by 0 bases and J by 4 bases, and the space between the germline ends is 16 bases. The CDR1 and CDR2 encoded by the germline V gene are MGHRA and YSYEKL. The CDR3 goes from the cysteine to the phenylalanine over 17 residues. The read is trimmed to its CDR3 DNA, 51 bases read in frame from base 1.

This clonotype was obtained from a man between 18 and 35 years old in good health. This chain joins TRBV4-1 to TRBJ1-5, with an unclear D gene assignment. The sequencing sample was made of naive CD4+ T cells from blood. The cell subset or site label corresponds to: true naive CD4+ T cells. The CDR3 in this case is CASSQDERVRANQPQHF. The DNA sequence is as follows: TGCGCCAGCAGCCAAGACGAAAGGGTAAGGGCTAATCAGCCCCAGCATTTT.